This T cell receptor (beta chain) is drawn from a study of regulatory T cells in long-lasting Graves disease. Study-level information: Under 3 months of antithyroid drugs had been taken by newly diagnosed Graves' patients.

Points from the study as a whole: No thyroid tissue was studied; the work used peripheral blood only.

Building the TCR beta libraries relied on iRepertoire HTBI primers, and CDR3 regions underwent Arm-PCR. TCRdb passed the multiplex PCR reads through MiXCR, listing each CDR3 protein once. There are hundreds of thousands of distinct CDR3 sequences in the sample; about 13% occur only once, and more than 8.5% lies in the top ten. This CDR3 spans 14 amino acids. The V end was cut by 6 bases, the J end by 5 bases, with 17 bases between. Per the germline V gene, CDR1 is LNHDA and CDR2 is SQIVND (reference sequence). The time point: newly diagnosed GD, antithyroid drugs for less than 3 months. RNA from PBMCs was the source of the TCR library. This clonotype was counted many times. The antigen remains undetermined. These data were also filed under a second study, of T cells in Graves' hyperthyroidism and ophthalmopathy. That paper states: Ophthalmopathy, which appeared later, was predicted by the model a median roughly 6.4 months before onset.

The starting material was peripheral blood mononuclear cells (PBMCs), obtained at new diagnosis, from a patient treated with antithyroid drugs. This sequence joins TRBV19 and TRBJ2-7, with D tentatively TRBD1 or TRBD2 (6 bases each). The clonotype originates from a young man with Graves disease. CDR3 loop: CASRKALGGNEQYF. In DNA, the CDR3 is TGTGCCAGTAGAAAAGCTCTGGGGGGCAACGAGCAGTACTTC.